The rows below give T cell receptor beta chains drawn from one sample of a study of human T cells and chemical hapten exposure. TCRdb reanalysed the RACE reads using MiXCR and keeps one entry per CDR3 protein. This table has some 90,000 distinct CDR3 sequences, just under 9% appearing once. The sample was whole blood. Source of these receptors: a female donor in good health. Some clones in this sample may be carry-over from other donors' samples. CDR3s include the opening cysteine and the closing phenylalanine or tryptophan. D genes are given only for firm matches. Rows give clone size only sometimes, using once, few, many, or a class for an expanded clone.

v_call	clone_size	j_call	d_call	cdr3_aa	cdr3_nt
TRBV2	few	TRBJ2-3	NA	CASPRAGAPSLNTQYF	TGTGCCAGTCCGCGTGCAGGGGCCCCCTCATTGAATACGCAGTATTTT
TRBV6-5	many	TRBJ2-1	NA	CASKQGEGLDEQFF	TGTGCCAGCAAACAGGGGGAGGGCCTGGATGAGCAGTTCTTC
TRBV5-6	few	TRBJ2-4	NA	CASSYPTIGLENIQYF	TGTGCCAGCAGCTACCCTACTATCGGGTTGGAAAACATTCAGTACTTC
TRBV7-9	NA	TRBJ2-3	TRBD2	CASKLAGYPTDTQYF	TGTGCCAGCAAACTAGCGGGCTACCCCACAGATACGCAGTATTTT
TRBV7-9	NA	TRBJ1-5	NA	CASSQSGTGQPQHF	TGTGCCAGCAGCCAGAGTGGGACCGGTCAGCCCCAGCATTTT
TRBV20-1	NA	TRBJ1-4	TRBD1	CSALQGAEEKLFF	TGCAGTGCTTTACAGGGGGCGGAAGAAAAACTGTTTTTT
TRBV28	many	TRBJ2-7	NA	CASSLGGTFSYEQYF	TGTGCCAGCAGTTTAGGGGGCACGTTCTCCTACGAGCAGTACTTC
TRBV5-1	once	TRBJ2-7	NA	CASSLTGVSSYEQYF	TGCGCCAGCAGCTTGACGGGAGTGAGCTCCTACGAGCAGTACTTC
TRBV29-1	NA	TRBJ2-5	NA	CSVEGSTQETQYF	TGCAGCGTTGAAGGGTCTACCCAAGAGACCCAGTACTTC
TRBV10-3	NA	TRBJ2-5	NA	CAISGWGLQETQYF	TGTGCCATCAGTGGCTGGGGGCTCCAAGAGACCCAGTACTTC
TRBV11-1	few	TRBJ2-6	NA	CASSQRRANVLTF	TGTGCCAGCAGCCAACGGAGGGCCAACGTCCTGACTTTC
TRBV28	NA	TRBJ2-1	TRBD2	CASTERDSRYAYNEQFF	TGTGCCAGCACTGAGCGGGATTCCCGTTATGCCTACAATGAGCAGTTCTTC
TRBV20-1	many	TRBJ2-7	TRBD2	CSALAGTLYEQYF	TGCAGTGCTCTAGCGGGGACCCTCTACGAGCAGTACTTC
TRBV19	NA	TRBJ1-1	TRBD1	CASSHGRGQNTEAFF	TGTGCCAGTAGTCACGGGAGGGGGCAGAACACTGAAGCTTTCTTT
TRBV4-1	NA	TRBJ2-2	TRBD2	CASRAGGLAGELFF	TGCGCCAGCAGAGCGGGAGGGCTAGCCGGGGAGCTGTTTTTT
TRBV20-1	few	TRBJ2-3	NA	CSASPRGDTQYF	TGCAGTGCTAGCCCAAGGGGAGATACGCAGTATTTT
TRBV9	NA	TRBJ2-3	TRBD2	CASSVSGLAVSSSTDTQYF	TGTGCCAGCAGCGTCTCCGGACTAGCTGTTTCCTCTAGCACAGATACGCAGTATTTT
TRBV27	NA	TRBJ2-7	NA	CASSLSAGDEQYF	TGTGCCAGCAGTTTATCAGCCGGGGACGAGCAGTACTTC
TRBV4-1	few	TRBJ2-3	TRBD2	CASSQDAVAGVSTDTQYF	TGCGCCAGCAGCCAAGATGCGGTAGCGGGAGTTAGCACAGATACGCAGTATTTT
TRBV27	few	TRBJ1-3	NA	CASAQDRQGGNTIYF	TGTGCCAGCGCCCAAGATCGGCAGGGGGGAAACACCATATATTTT
TRBV5-1	many	TRBJ2-3	TRBD2	CASRVTGGGDTQYF	TGCGCCAGCCGTGTGACGGGAGGGGGAGATACGCAGTATTTT
TRBV2	NA	TRBJ2-3	TRBD2	CASSEARTSGYTDTQYF	TGTGCCAGCAGTGAAGCGCGGACTAGCGGGTACACAGATACGCAGTATTTT
TRBV5-4	many	TRBJ1-2	NA	CASSLEQFYGYTF	TGTGCCAGCAGCTTGGAGCAGTTCTATGGCTACACCTTC
TRBV12-3/TRBV12-4	few	TRBJ2-7	NA	CASRQGYEQYF	TGTGCCAGCAGACAGGGATACGAGCAGTACTTC
TRBV28	many	TRBJ1-5	NA	CASSSPSNQPQHF	TGTGCCAGCAGTTCACCTAGCAATCAGCCCCAGCATTTT
TRBV27	NA	TRBJ2-4	NA	CASRGGGVAKNIQYF	TGTGCCAGCCGCGGTGGGGGAGTGGCCAAAAACATTCAGTACTTC
TRBV28	NA	TRBJ2-7	NA	CASSTGLYEQYF	TGTGCCAGCAGTACGGGACTTTACGAGCAGTACTTC
TRBV28	few	TRBJ2-3	NA	CASRRDGPISTDTQYF	TGTGCCAGCAGACGGGACGGACCGATTAGCACAGATACGCAGTATTTT
TRBV7-3	many	TRBJ2-5	TRBD2	CASSFSGRSEETQYF	TGTGCCAGCAGCTTTAGCGGGAGGAGTGAAGAGACCCAGTACTTC
TRBV6-6	NA	TRBJ1-4	NA	CASRNEPGAEKLFF	TGTGCCAGCAGGAATGAGCCAGGGGCTGAAAAACTGTTTTTT
TRBV6-2/TRBV6-3	NA	TRBJ2-3	TRBD2	CASSTAGEQTDTQYF	TGTGCCAGCAGCACAGCGGGAGAGCAAACAGATACGCAGTATTTT
TRBV2	NA	TRBJ1-1	NA	CASSVGGSMNTEAFF	TGTGCCAGCAGTGTTGGGGGTTCCATGAACACTGAAGCTTTCTTT
TRBV2	few	TRBJ2-3	TRBD2	CASSDRGSGSRDTQYF	TGTGCCAGCAGTGATCGGGGTAGCGGGAGTCGAGATACGCAGTATTTT
TRBV29-1	many	TRBJ2-5	NA	CSVEGAGIQETQYF	TGCAGCGTTGAAGGTGCCGGGATACAAGAGACCCAGTACTTC
TRBV6-2/TRBV6-3	many	TRBJ2-1	TRBD1	CASRDRTTYNEQFF	TGTGCCAGCCGGGACAGGACGACCTACAATGAGCAGTTCTTC
TRBV5-1	NA	TRBJ2-1	TRBD2	CASSPYGTSVYNEQFF	TGCGCCAGCAGCCCATATGGGACTAGCGTATACAATGAGCAGTTCTTC
TRBV7-9	few	TRBJ2-1	TRBD2	CASSLIGRSGSGEQFF	TGTGCCAGCAGCTTAATTGGGCGTAGCGGGAGCGGTGAGCAGTTCTTC
TRBV28	NA	TRBJ1-1	NA	CASSLGGGATNTEAFF	TGTGCCAGCAGTTTGGGGGGAGGGGCTACTAACACTGAAGCTTTCTTT
TRBV25-1	few	TRBJ2-7	NA	CASSDRGPGYEQYF	TGTGCCAGCAGTGATCGAGGGCCTGGCTACGAGCAGTACTTC